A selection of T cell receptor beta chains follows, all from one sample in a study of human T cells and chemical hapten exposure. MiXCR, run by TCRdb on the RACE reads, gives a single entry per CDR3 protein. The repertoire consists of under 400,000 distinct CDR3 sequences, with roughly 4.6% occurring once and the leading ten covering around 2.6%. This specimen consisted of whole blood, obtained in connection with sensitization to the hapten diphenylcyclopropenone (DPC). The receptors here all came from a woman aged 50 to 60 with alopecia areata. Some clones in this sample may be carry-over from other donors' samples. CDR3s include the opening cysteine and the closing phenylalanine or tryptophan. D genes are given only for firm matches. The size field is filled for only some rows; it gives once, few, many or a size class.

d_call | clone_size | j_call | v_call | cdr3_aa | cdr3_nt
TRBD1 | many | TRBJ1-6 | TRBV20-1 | CSAGLQGYSSPLHF | TGCAGTGCTGGATTACAGGGGTACAGTTCACCCCTCCACTTT
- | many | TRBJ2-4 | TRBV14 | CASSPLGSGQDIQYF | TGTGCCAGCAGCCCCCTGGGGAGTGGACAAGACATTCAGTACTTC
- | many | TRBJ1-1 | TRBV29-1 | CSAERGESEAFF | TGCAGCGCCGAAAGGGGCGAGAGTGAAGCTTTCTTT
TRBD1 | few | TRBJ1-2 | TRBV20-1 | CSARVGGGAGRAGYTF | TGCAGTGCCCGGGTCGGAGGGGGCGCCGGACGTGCAGGCTACACCTTC
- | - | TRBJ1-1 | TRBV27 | CASSFGGSTEAFF | TGTGCCAGCAGTTTTGGGGGGTCCACTGAAGCTTTCTTT
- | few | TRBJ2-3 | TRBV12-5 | CASGLSAPADTQYF | TGTGCTAGTGGTTTGAGCGCGCCGGCGGATACGCAGTATTTT
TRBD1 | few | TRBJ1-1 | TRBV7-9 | CASSLEDRGSGAFF | TGTGCCAGCAGCTTAGAGGACAGGGGGAGCGGAGCTTTCTTT
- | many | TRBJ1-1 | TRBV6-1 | CASSLHGARTEAFF | TGTGCCAGCAGCCTCCATGGGGCGCGGACTGAAGCTTTCTTT
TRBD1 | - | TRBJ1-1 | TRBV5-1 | CASSSGTGVPEAFF | TGCGCCAGCAGCTCCGGGACAGGGGTACCTGAAGCTTTCTTT
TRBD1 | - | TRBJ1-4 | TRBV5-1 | CASSLGGTANRATNEKLFF | TGCGCCAGCAGCTTGGGCGGGACAGCCAATCGAGCAACTAATGAAAAACTGTTTTTT
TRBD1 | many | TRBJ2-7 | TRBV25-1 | CASTLGQGYEQYF | TGTGCCAGCACCCTGGGACAGGGGTACGAGCAGTACTTC
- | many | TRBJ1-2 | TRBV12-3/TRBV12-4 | CASSLQGQSGGYTF | TGTGCCAGCAGTCTACAGGGCCAGTCGGGTGGCTACACCTTC
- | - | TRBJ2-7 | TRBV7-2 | CASSPILIHEQYF | TGTGCCAGCAGCCCGATCCTAATCCACGAGCAGTACTTC
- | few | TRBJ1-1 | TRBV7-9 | CASSPNGVSEAFF | TGTGCCAGCAGCCCAAATGGAGTCTCTGAAGCTTTCTTT
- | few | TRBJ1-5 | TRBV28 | CASSLGGGNNQPQHF | TGTGCCAGCAGTTTGGGGGGTGGCAACAATCAGCCCCAGCATTTT
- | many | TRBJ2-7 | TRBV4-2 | CASSPLAGYEQYF | TGTGCCAGCAGCCCACTGGCGGGCTACGAGCAGTACTTC
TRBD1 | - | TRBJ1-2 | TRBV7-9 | CASSQDRVYGYTF | TGTGCCAGCAGCCAGGACAGGGTCTATGGCTACACCTTC
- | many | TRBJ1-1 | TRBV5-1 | CASSLEAGTLNTEAFF | TGCGCCAGCAGCTTGGAGGCAGGGACCCTGAACACTGAAGCTTTCTTT
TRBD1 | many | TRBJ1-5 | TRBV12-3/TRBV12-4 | CASSTADRTMQAQHF | TGTGCCAGCAGCACCGCGGACAGGACCATGCAAGCCCAGCATTTT
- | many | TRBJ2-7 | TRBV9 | CASSPNEGNGYEQYF | TGTGCCAGCAGCCCAAATGAAGGTAATGGGTACGAGCAGTACTTC
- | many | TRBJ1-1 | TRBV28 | CASSLLGLEAFF | TGTGCCAGCAGTTTGCTGGGGCTGGAGGCTTTCTTT
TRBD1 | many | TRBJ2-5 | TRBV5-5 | CASSFTGGGLETQYF | TGTGCCAGCAGCTTTACAGGGGGCGGCTTGGAGACCCAGTACTTC
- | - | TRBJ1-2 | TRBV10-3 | CAISDGIYGYTF | TGTGCCATCAGTGACGGGATCTATGGCTACACCTTC
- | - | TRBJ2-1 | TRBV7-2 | CASSLGDNERFF | TGTGCCAGCAGCCTCGGTGACAATGAGCGGTTCTTC
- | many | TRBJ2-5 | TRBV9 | CASSVDPGGGTLETQYF | TGTGCCAGCAGCGTAGATCCGGGCGGAGGGACCCTCGAGACCCAGTACTTC
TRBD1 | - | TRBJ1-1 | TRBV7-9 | CASSSDRGAFF | TGTGCCAGCAGCTCCGACAGGGGAGCTTTCTTT
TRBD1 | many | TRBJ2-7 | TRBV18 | CASSPPRQGASAREQYF | TGTGCCAGCTCACCACCGCGACAGGGGGCCTCGGCCCGGGAGCAGTACTTC
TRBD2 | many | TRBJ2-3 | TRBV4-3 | CASSQDVLAGGADTQYF | TGCGCCAGCAGCCAAGATGTACTAGCGGGAGGGGCCGATACGCAGTATTTT
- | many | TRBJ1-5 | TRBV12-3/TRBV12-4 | CASSFSPPGGNQPQHF | TGTGCCAGCAGTTTTAGTCCCCCGGGCGGCAATCAGCCCCAGCATTTT
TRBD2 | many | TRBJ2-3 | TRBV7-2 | CASSSTSGRVGDTQYF | TGTGCCAGCAGCTCGACTAGCGGGAGAGTTGGAGATACGCAGTATTTT
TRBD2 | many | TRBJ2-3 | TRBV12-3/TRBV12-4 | CASSLSLAGLLSTDTQYF | TGTGCCAGCAGTTTAAGTCTAGCGGGGCTACTCAGCACAGATACGCAGTATTTT
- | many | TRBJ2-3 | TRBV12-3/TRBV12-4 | CASSLGTPSTDTQYF | TGTGCCAGCAGTTTAGGGACACCGAGCACAGATACGCAGTATTTT
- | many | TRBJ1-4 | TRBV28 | CASKKGKGNEKLFF | TGTGCCAGCAAAAAGGGCAAGGGGAATGAAAAACTGTTTTTT
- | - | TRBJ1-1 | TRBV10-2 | CASSEGSPGAFF | TGCGCCAGCAGTGAGGGGAGCCCCGGAGCTTTCTTT
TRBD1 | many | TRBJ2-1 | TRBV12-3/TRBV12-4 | CASSLNPGQGTHNEQFF | TGTGCCAGCAGTCTGAATCCGGGACAGGGTACCCACAATGAGCAGTTCTTC
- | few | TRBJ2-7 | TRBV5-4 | CASSPASATEQYF | TGTGCCAGCAGCCCGGCCAGCGCTACCGAGCAGTACTTC
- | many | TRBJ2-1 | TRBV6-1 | CASSEAGQYNEQFF | TGTGCCAGCAGTGAAGCGGGGCAATACAATGAGCAGTTCTTC
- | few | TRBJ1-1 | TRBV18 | CASSPGRAGNTEAFF | TGTGCCAGCTCACCAGGGAGGGCTGGGAACACTGAAGCTTTCTTT
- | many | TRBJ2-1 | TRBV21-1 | CASSRELDNEQFF | TGTGCCAGCAGCCGGGAGTTAGACAATGAGCAGTTCTTC
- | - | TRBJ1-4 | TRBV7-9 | CASSSLQPGEKLFF | TGTGCCAGCAGCTCTTTACAACCGGGGGAAAAACTGTTTTTT
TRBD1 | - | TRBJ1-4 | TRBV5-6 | CASSFQGGGEKLFF | TGTGCCAGCAGCTTCCAGGGAGGGGGCGAAAAACTGTTTTTT
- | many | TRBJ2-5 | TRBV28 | CASSFKTQYF | TGTGCCAGCAGTTTTAAGACCCAGTACTTC
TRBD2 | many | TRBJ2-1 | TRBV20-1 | CSAIRRRTSAGDEQFF | TGCAGTGCTATCAGACGGCGGACTAGCGCCGGCGATGAGCAGTTCTTC
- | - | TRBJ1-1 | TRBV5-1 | CASSLEYGGSKETFF | TGCGCCAGCAGCTTGGAATATGGGGGCAGTAAGGAAACTTTCTTT
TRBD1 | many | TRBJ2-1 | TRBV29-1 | CSVDRGDAYNEQFF | TGCAGCGTCGACAGGGGTGATGCCTACAATGAGCAGTTCTTC